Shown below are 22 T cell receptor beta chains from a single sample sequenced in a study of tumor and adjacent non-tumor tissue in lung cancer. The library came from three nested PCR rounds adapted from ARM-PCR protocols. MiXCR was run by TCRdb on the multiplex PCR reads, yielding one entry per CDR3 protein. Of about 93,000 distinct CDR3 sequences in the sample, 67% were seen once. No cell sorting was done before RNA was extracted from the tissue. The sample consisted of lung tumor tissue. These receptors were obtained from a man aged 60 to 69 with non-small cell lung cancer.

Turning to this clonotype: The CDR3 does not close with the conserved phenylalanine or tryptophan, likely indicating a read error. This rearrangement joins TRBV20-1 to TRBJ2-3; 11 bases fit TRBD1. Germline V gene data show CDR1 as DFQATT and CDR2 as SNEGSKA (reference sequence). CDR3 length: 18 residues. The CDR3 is CSARDSGREWTGGDMQYL. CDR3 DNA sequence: TGCAGTGCTAGAGATAGTGGACGCGAGTGGACAGGGGGCGATATGCAGTATCTT.

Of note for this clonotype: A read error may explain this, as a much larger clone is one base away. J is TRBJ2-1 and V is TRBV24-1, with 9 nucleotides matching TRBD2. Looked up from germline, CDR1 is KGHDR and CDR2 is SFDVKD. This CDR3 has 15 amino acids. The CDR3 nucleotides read TGTGCCACCAGTGACCCTAGCGGGACCTACAATGATCAGTTCTTC. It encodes CATSDPSGTYNDQFF.

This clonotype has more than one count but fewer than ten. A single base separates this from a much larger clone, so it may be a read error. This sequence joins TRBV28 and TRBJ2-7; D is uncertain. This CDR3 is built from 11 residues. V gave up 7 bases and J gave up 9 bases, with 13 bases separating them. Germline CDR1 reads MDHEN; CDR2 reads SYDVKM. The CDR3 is CASTSVLGQYF. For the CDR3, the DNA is TGTGCCAGCACCTCGGTACTCGGGCAGTACTTC.

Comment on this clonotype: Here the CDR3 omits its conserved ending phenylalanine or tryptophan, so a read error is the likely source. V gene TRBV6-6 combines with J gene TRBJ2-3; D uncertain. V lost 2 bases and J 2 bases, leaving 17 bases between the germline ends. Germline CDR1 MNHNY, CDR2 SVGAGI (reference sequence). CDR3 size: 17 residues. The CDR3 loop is CASSYGDYSFYTDTQYL. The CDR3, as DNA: TGTGCCAGCAGTTACGGGGATTACAGTTTCTACACAGATACGCAGTATCTT.

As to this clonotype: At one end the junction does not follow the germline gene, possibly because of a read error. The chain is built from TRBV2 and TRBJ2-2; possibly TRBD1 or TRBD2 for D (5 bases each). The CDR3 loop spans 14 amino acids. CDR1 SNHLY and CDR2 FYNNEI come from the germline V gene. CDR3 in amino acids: CVSSGRGAVGELFF. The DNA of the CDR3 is TGTGTCAGCAGTGGACGAGGGGCCGTCGGGGAGCTGTTTTTT.

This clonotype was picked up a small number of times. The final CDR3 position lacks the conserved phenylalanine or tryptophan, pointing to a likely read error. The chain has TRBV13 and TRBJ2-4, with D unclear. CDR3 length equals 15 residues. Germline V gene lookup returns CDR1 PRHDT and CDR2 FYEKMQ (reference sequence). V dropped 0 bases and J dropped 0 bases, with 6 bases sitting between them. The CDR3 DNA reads TGTGCCAGCAGCTTAGGGGCAGGAGCCAAAAACATTCAGTACCTC. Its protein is CASSLGAGAKNIQYL.

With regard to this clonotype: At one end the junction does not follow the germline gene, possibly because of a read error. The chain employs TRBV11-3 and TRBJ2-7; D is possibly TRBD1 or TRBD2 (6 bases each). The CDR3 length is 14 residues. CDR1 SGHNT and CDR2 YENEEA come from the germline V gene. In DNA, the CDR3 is TGTGCCAGCAGCCTTGGGGGGCGCACCTATGAGCAGTACTTC. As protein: CASSLGGRTYEQYF.

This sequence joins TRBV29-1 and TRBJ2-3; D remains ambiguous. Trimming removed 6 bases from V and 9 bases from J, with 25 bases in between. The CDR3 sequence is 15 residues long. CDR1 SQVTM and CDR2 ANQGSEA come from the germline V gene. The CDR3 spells CSVAGVLRSTNTQYF. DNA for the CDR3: TGCAGCGTCGCCGGCGTACTCCGGAGCACAAACACGCAGTATTTT.

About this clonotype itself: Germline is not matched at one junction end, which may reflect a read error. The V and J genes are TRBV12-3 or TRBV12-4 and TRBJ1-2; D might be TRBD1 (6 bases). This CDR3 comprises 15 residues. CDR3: CASSLDGGGVYDYTF. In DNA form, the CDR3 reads TGTGCCAGCAGTCTAGACGGGGGGGGCGTCTATGACTACACCTTC.

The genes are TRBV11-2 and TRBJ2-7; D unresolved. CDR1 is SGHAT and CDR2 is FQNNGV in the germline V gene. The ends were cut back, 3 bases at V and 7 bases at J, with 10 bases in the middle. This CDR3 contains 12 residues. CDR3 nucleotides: TGTGCCAGCAGCTTTGCTTTCGATGAGCAGTACTTC. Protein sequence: CASSFAFDEQYF. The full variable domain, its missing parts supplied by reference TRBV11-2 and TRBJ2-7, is EAGVAQSPRYKIIEKRQSVAFWCNPISGHATLYWYQQILGQGPKLLIQFQNNGVVDDSQLPKDRFSAERLKGVDSTLKIQPAKLEDSAVYLCASSFAFDEQYFGPGTRLTVT.

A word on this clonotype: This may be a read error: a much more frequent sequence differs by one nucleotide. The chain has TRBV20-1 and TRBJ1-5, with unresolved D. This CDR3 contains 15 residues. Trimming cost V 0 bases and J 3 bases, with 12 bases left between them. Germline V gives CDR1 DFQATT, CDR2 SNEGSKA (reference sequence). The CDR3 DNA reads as TGCAGTGCTAGAGATATGAACAAACTCAATCAGCCCCAGCATTTT. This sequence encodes CSARDMNKLNQPQHF.

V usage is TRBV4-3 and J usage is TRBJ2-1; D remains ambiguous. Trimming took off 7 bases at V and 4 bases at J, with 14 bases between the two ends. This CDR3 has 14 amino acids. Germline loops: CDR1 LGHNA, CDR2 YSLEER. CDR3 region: CASNQDLSYNEQFF. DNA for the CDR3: TGCGCCAGCAATCAAGATCTGTCGTACAATGAGCAGTTCTTC.

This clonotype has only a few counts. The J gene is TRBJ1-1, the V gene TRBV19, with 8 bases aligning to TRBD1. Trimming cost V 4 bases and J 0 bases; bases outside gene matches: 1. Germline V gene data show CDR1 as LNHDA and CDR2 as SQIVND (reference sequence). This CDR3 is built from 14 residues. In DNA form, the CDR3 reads TGTGCCAGTAGTAAGGGACAGGTGAACACTGAAGCTTTCTTT. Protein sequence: CASSKGQVNTEAFF.

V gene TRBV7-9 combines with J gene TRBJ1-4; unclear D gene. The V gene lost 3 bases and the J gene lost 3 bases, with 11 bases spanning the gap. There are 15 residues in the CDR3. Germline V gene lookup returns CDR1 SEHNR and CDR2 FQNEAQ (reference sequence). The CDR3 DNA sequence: TGTGCCAGCAGCTTTTACGTGGCTTCTAATGAAAAACTGTTTTTT. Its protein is CASSFYVASNEKLFF. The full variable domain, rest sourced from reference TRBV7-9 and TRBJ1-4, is DTGVSQNPRHKITKRGQNVTFRCDPISEHNRLYWYRQTLGQGPEFLTYFQNEAQLEKSRLLSDRFSAERPKGSFSTLEIQRTEQGDSAMYLCASSFYVASNEKLFFGSGTQLSVL.

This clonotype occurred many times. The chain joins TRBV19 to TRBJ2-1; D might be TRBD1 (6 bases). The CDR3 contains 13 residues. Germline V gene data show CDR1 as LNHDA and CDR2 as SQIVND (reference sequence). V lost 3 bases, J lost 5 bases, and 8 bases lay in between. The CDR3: CASSIYRDNEQFF. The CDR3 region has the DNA TGTGCCAGTAGTATTTACAGGGACAATGAGCAGTTCTTC.

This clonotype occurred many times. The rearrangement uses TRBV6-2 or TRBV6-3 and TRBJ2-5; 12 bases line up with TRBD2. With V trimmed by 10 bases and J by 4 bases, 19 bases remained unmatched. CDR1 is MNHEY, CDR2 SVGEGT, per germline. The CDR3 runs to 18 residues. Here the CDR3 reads CATRTRLAGGPVRETQYF. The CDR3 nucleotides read TGTGCCACCAGGACCCGGCTAGCGGGAGGGCCGGTACGAGAGACCCAGTACTTC.

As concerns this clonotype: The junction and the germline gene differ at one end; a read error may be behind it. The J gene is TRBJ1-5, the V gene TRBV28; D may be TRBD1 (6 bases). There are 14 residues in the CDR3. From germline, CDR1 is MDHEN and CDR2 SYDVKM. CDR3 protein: CTSSLGGLRQPHHF. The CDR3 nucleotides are TGTACCAGCAGTTTAGGGGGTTTAAGGCAGCCCCACCATTTT.

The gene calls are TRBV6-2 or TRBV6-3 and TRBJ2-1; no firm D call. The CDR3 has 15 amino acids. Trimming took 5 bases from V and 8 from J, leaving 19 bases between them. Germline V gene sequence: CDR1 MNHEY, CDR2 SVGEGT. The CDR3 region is CASSQSRYMADEQFF. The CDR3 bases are TGTGCCAGCAGTCAGTCCCGGTACATGGCCGATGAGCAGTTCTTC.

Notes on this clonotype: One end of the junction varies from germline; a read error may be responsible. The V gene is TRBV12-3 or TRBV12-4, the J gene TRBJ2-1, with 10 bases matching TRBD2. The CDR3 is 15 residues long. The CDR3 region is CVSSTSSGSSNEQFF. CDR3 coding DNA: TGTGTCAGCAGTACTTCTAGCGGGAGTAGTAATGAGCAGTTCTTC.

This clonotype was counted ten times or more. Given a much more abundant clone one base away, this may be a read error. CDR3 coding DNA: TGCGCCAGCAGCCAACAGACAGGCCCTTACGAGCAGTGCTTC. It specifies CASSQQTGPYEQCF. The V gene is TRBV4-1, the J gene TRBJ2-7, with D tentatively TRBD1 (6 bases). This CDR3 spans 14 amino acids. Per the germline V gene, CDR1 is MGHRA and CDR2 is YSYEKL.

The CDR3 DNA reads TGCGCCAGCAGCCAAGTTTGCGCGACTCATAATTCACCCCTCCACTTT. Translation gives CASSQVCATHNSPLHF. The V call is TRBV4-1, the J call TRBJ1-6; D is unresolved. The CDR3 extends over 16 amino acids. Trimming pared 1 base from V and 5 bases from J, leaving 12 bases between. From germline, CDR1 is MGHRA and CDR2 YSYEKL.

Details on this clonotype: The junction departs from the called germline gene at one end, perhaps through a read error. The CDR3 is CTSSPLAPSYNVQFF. The CDR3 nucleotides are TGTACCAGCAGTCCACTAGCGCCCTCCTACAATGTGCAGTTCTTC. The rearrangement uses TRBV11-3 and TRBJ2-1; TRBD2 matches at 7 bases. The CDR3 totals 15 residues. Germline V gene data show CDR1 as SGHNT and CDR2 as YENEEA. The variable domain in full, completed from reference TRBV11-3 and TRBJ2-1, reads EAGVVQSPRYKIIEKKQPVAFWCNPISGHNTLYWYLQNLGQGPELLIRYENEEAVDDSQLPKDRFSAERLKGVDSTLKIQPAELGDSAVYLCTSSPLAPSYNVQFFGPGTRLTVL.